The rows below give T cell receptor beta chains drawn from one sample of a study of cytomegalovirus exposure and HLA in healthy donors. Profiling relied on immunoSEQ multiplex PCR, and the TCRdb table lists in-frame clones only, not all of them. The sample holds around 100,000 clones; over 60% are singletons and the top ten take 4.8%. The sample consisted of PBMCs. The receptors stem from a man under 40 in good health and CMV-seropositive. CDR3s include the opening cysteine and the closing phenylalanine or tryptophan. A D gene is named only where the DNA matches it firmly. Some rows mark clone size as missing; the rest say once, few, many or name a class of expanded clone.

CDR3aa: CASSNRAGLRSNEAFF
CDR3nt: TGTGCCAGTAGCAACCGGGCAGGACTGCGGTCAAATGAAGCTTTCTTT
v_gene: TRBV19
abundance: NA
d_gene: NA
j_gene: TRBJ1-1

CDR3aa: CASSHPTGINTIYF
CDR3nt: TGCGCCAGCAGTCATCCGACAGGGATAAACACCATATATTTT
v_gene: TRBV23-1
abundance: NA
d_gene: TRBD1
j_gene: TRBJ1-3

CDR3aa: CASSRRTSHAETQYF
CDR3nt: TGTGCCAGCAGCCGCCGGACTAGCCACGCCGAGACCCAGTACTTC
v_gene: TRBV5-6
abundance: NA
d_gene: TRBD2
j_gene: TRBJ2-5

CDR3aa: CSVVGTPTTDTEAFF
CDR3nt: TGCAGCGTTGTAGGGACACCGACCACGGACACTGAAGCTTTCTTT
v_gene: TRBV29-1
abundance: NA
d_gene: NA
j_gene: TRBJ1-1

CDR3aa: CASSPKDREETQYF
CDR3nt: TGTGCCAGCAGCCCGAAGGACAGGGAAGAGACCCAGTACTTC
v_gene: TRBV4-2
abundance: NA
d_gene: TRBD1
j_gene: TRBJ2-5

CDR3aa: CASTGTSGGADTQYF
CDR3nt: TGTGCCAGCACCGGGACTAGCGGGGGAGCAGATACGCAGTATTTT
v_gene: TRBV6-1
abundance: NA
d_gene: TRBD2
j_gene: TRBJ2-3

CDR3aa: CASARGAGNTIYF
CDR3nt: TGTGCCAGCGCTCGGGGGGCTGGAAACACCATATATTTT
v_gene: TRBV13
abundance: NA
d_gene: NA
j_gene: TRBJ1-3

CDR3aa: CASSLSSGLTEAFF
CDR3nt: TGTGCCAGCAGTTTATCGTCAGGGCTGACTGAAGCTTTCTTT
v_gene: TRBV27
abundance: NA
d_gene: NA
j_gene: TRBJ1-1

CDR3aa: CASSQEVVWGRTDTQYF
CDR3nt: TGTGCCAGCAGCCAAGAGGTGGTCTGGGGGCGGACAGATACGCAGTATTTT
v_gene: TRBV4-2
abundance: NA
d_gene: NA
j_gene: TRBJ2-3

CDR3aa: CASSQAPTGRGEQYF
CDR3nt: TGCGCCAGCAGCCAAGCTCCGACAGGGCGGGGCGAGCAGTACTTC
v_gene: TRBV4-1
abundance: once
d_gene: NA
j_gene: TRBJ2-7

CDR3aa: CATSRELDSTDTQYF
CDR3nt: TGTGCCACCAGCAGAGAACTAGATTCTACAGATACGCAGTATTTT
v_gene: TRBV15
abundance: NA
d_gene: NA
j_gene: TRBJ2-3

CDR3aa: CASRHWTSGSEQFF
CDR3nt: TGTGCCAGCAGACACTGGACTAGCGGGTCTGAGCAGTTCTTC
v_gene: TRBV6-5
abundance: NA
d_gene: TRBD2
j_gene: TRBJ2-1

CDR3aa: CASSSPGTASYEQYF
CDR3nt: TGTGCCAGCAGCTCCCCCGGGACAGCTTCCTACGAGCAGTACTTC
v_gene: TRBV7-9
abundance: NA
d_gene: TRBD1
j_gene: TRBJ2-7

CDR3aa: CASSGGQGARAEAFF
CDR3nt: TGTGCCAGTTCGGGGGGACAGGGGGCAAGGGCTGAAGCTTTCTTT
v_gene: TRBV19
abundance: NA
d_gene: TRBD1
j_gene: TRBJ1-1

CDR3aa: CASSRQSYTPNYGYPF
CDR3nt: TGCGCCAGCAGCCGCCAATCCTACACACCGAACTATGGCTACCCCTTC
v_gene: TRBV4-3
abundance: NA
d_gene: NA
j_gene: TRBJ1-2

CDR3aa: CASSGDGEDTEAFF
CDR3nt: TGTGCCAGCAGTGGGGACGGGGAGGACACTGAAGCTTTCTTT
v_gene: TRBV25-1
abundance: NA
d_gene: NA
j_gene: TRBJ1-1

CDR3aa: CASSLMEVGAYGYTF
CDR3nt: TGCGCCAGCAGCCTTATGGAGGTGGGGGCCTATGGCTACACCTTC
v_gene: TRBV4-1
abundance: NA
d_gene: NA
j_gene: TRBJ1-2

CDR3aa: CASSMGTSRDTQYF
CDR3nt: TGTGCCAGCAGCATGGGGACTAGCCGCGATACGCAGTATTTT
v_gene: TRBV7-3
abundance: NA
d_gene: TRBD2
j_gene: TRBJ2-3

CDR3aa: CASKTQGNSPLHF
CDR3nt: TGTGCCAGCAAGACACAGGGGAATTCACCCCTCCACTTT
v_gene: TRBV19
abundance: NA
d_gene: TRBD1
j_gene: TRBJ1-6

CDR3aa: CASGTGGGNTIYF
CDR3nt: TGTGCCAGCGGGACAGGGGGTGGAAACACCATATATTTT
v_gene: TRBV6-1
abundance: NA
d_gene: TRBD1
j_gene: TRBJ1-3

CDR3aa: CASGDRFSYEQYF
CDR3nt: TGTGCCAGCGGCGACAGGTTTTCCTACGAGCAGTACTTC
v_gene: TRBV28
abundance: NA
d_gene: NA
j_gene: TRBJ2-7

CDR3aa: CASSLGQGDGYTF
CDR3nt: TGTGCCAGTAGTCTCGGACAGGGCGATGGCTACACCTTC
v_gene: TRBV19
abundance: few
d_gene: TRBD1
j_gene: TRBJ1-2

CDR3aa: CASSWTSGGSYEQYF
CDR3nt: TGTGCCAGCAGTTGGACTAGCGGGGGCTCCTACGAGCAGTACTTC
v_gene: TRBV7-9
abundance: NA
d_gene: TRBD2
j_gene: TRBJ2-7

CDR3aa: CASAGQMNTEAFF
CDR3nt: TGTGCCAGCGCGGGACAGATGAACACTGAAGCTTTCTTT
v_gene: TRBV18
abundance: NA
d_gene: TRBD1
j_gene: TRBJ1-1

CDR3aa: CAWEGDVKNIQYF
CDR3nt: TGTGCCTGGGAGGGCGACGTTAAAAACATTCAGTACTTC
v_gene: TRBV30
abundance: NA
d_gene: NA
j_gene: TRBJ2-4

CDR3aa: CASSLTGNLNTEAFF
CDR3nt: TGTGCCAGCTCACTGACAGGGAATTTGAACACTGAAGCTTTCTTT
v_gene: TRBV18
abundance: NA
d_gene: TRBD1
j_gene: TRBJ1-1

CDR3aa: CASSQVIGSTTDYGYTF
CDR3nt: TGTGCCAGCAGCCAAGTAATAGGATCCACTACCGACTATGGCTACACCTTC
v_gene: TRBV4-2
abundance: NA
d_gene: NA
j_gene: TRBJ1-2

CDR3aa: CATSRDPAEAFF
CDR3nt: TGTGCCACCAGCAGAGATCCCGCTGAAGCTTTCTTT
v_gene: TRBV15
abundance: NA
d_gene: NA
j_gene: TRBJ1-1

CDR3aa: CASSQDRSSYNEQFF
CDR3nt: TGCGCCAGCAGCCAAGATCGGAGCTCCTACAATGAGCAGTTCTTC
v_gene: TRBV4-1
abundance: once
d_gene: NA
j_gene: TRBJ2-1

CDR3aa: CASSSGTGSREKLFF
CDR3nt: TGTGCCAGCAGCTCTGGAACGGGATCCAGAGAAAAACTGTTTTTT
v_gene: TRBV5-4
abundance: NA
d_gene: NA
j_gene: TRBJ1-4

CDR3aa: CASSVGHLSGANVLTF
CDR3nt: TGTGCCAGCAGCGTGGGACACCTCTCTGGGGCCAACGTCCTGACTTTC
v_gene: TRBV9
abundance: NA
d_gene: NA
j_gene: TRBJ2-6

CDR3aa: CASSLQSGADTQYF
CDR3nt: TGTGCCAGCAGCTTACAAAGCGGGGCAGATACGCAGTATTTT
v_gene: TRBV7-2
abundance: NA
d_gene: TRBD2
j_gene: TRBJ2-3